These T cell receptor beta chains were read from a single sample in a study of breast tumors, draining lymph nodes, adjacent tissues. From the multiplex PCR reads, TCRdb called clonotypes with MiXCR, one entry per CDR3 protein. The sample lists more than 20,000 distinct CDR3 sequences, approximately 23% occurring once. Input material: breast tumor tissue. The receptors shown here come from a female donor with breast cancer. Some clones in this sample may be carry-over from other donors' samples. Both conserved end residues are part of each CDR3. The listing skips clone size in some rows; elsewhere it reads once, few, many or a size class.

TRBV5-1	TRBJ1-2	many	14	CASSSGTGNYGYTF
TRBV7-2	TRBJ2-2	many	14	CASSWDSITGELFF
TRBV3-1	TRBJ2-3	.	17	CASRRGTGAFSTDTQYF
TRBV10-2	TRBJ2-6	few	16	CASSESGGSGANVLTF
TRBV24-1	TRBJ2-1	many	16	CATSAIGQGHDNEQFF
TRBV6-1	TRBJ2-1	many	12	CASRGELNEQFF
TRBV15	TRBJ2-7	.	13	CATSRDRSYEQYF
TRBV18	TRBJ2-1	many	13	CASSPAARGFWFF
TRBV6-2/TRBV6-3	TRBJ2-1	many	18	CASSYFGTSGRGYNEQFF
TRBV20-1	TRBJ2-1	once	14	CSATGGDSGDEELF
TRBV4-1	TRBJ2-1	few	14	CASSHGGSYSEQFF
TRBV20-1	TRBJ2-1	.	15	CSASFCQSSYNEQFF
TRBV5-6	TRBJ1-1	.	15	CASSPWGERNTEAFF
TRBV11-2	TRBJ2-6	many	20	CASSLGLLGQSSSGANVLTF
TRBV6-4	TRBJ1-5	.	17	CASGVGDTGESNQPQHF
TRBV19	TRBJ2-7	once	13	CASSIGLSRGRYF
TRBV3-1	TRBJ2-7	many	18	CASSQPLRLAGAPREQYF
TRBV19	TRBJ2-5	many	14	CASNTGWEWGTQYF
TRBV11-2	TRBJ2-1	.	16	CACSSELAAPGNKQFF
TRBV2	TRBJ2-1	many	15	CASTRLSSSYNEQFF
TRBV12-3/TRBV12-4	TRBJ1-6	.	15	CASASFYRNNPPLYF
TRBV5-8	TRBJ2-3	many	15	CASSSGAEGTDTQYF
TRBV5-1	TRBJ2-7	.	14	CVSSLGRSSYEQYF
TRBV6-5	TRBJ2-7	.	17	CASSYSGAGGTAGEQYF
TRBV6-5	TRBJ2-1	many	15	CASSRGLAGHNEQFF
TRBV2	TRBJ2-7	many	15	CASSEGSSRSYEQYF